This T cell receptor beta chain emerged from a study of cytomegalovirus exposure and HLA in healthy donors. PCR primers comprised 60 Vbeta and 13 Jbeta primers. The table came from immunoSEQ multiplex PCR; TCRdb's copy has only in-frame clones and leaves some out. The table shows roughly 200,000 clones, with around 80% occurring only once. The CDR3 runs 15 residues. Germline assignment: CDR1 SEHNR and CDR2 FQNEAQ (reference sequence). Trimming cost V 0 bases and J 2 bases, with 7 bases left between them. The chain carries TRBV7-9 and TRBJ2-2; the D gene is possibly TRBD2 (5 bases). The sequence came from a man aged 25-45 years in good health and CMV-seronegative. The sample comprised PBMCs. The CDR3 region has the DNA TGTGCCAGCAGCTTAGCGGGAGTAAACACCGGGGAGCTGTTTTTT. Translated: CASSLAGVNTGELFF.